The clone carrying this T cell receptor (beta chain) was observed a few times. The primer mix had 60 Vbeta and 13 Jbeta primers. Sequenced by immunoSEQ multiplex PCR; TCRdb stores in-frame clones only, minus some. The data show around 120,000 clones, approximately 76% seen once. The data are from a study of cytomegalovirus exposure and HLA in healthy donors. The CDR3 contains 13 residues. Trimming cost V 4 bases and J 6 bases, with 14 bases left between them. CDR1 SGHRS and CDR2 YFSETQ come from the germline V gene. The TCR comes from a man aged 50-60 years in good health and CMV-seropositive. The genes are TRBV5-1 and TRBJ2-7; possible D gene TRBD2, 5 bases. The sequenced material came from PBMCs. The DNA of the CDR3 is TGCGCCAGCAGCCCCTTCGTGGACTCCGAGCAGTACTTC. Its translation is CASSPFVDSEQYF.